This passage covers 19 T cell receptor beta chains from one sample sequenced in a study of radiotherapy plus CTLA-4 blockade in lung cancer. Produced via immunoSEQ multiplex PCR; TCRdb's table is partial and in-frame only. The sample contains about 100,000 clones, around four fifths of which appear only once. Specimen: peripheral blood, collected from a patient treated with radiotherapy plus ipilimumab. These receptors were taken from a human donor with non-small cell lung cancer who had stable disease on radiotherapy plus ipilimumab.

This rearrangement joins TRBV2 to TRBJ1-3, with a possible D match to TRBD1 (5 bases). Trimming removed 3 bases from V and 2 bases from J, with 14 bases in between. The CDR3 has 16 amino acids. Germline CDR1 reads SNHLY; CDR2 reads FYNNEI. CDR3 in DNA: TGTGCCAGCAGTGACCTTAAGACAGCGACTGGAAACACCATATATTTT. Amino acids: CASSDLKTATGNTIYF. Combining the CDR3 with reference TRBV2 and TRBJ1-3 gives the whole variable domain EPEVTQTPSHQVTQMGQEVILRCVPISNHLYFYWYRQILGQKVEFLVSFYNNEISEKSEIFDDQFSVERPDGSNFTLKIRSTKLEDSAMYFCASSDLKTATGNTIYFGEGSWLTVV.

This chain joins TRBV28 and TRBJ1-1; D is unclear. The V end was cut by 4 bases, the J end by 5 bases, with 11 bases between. In germline, CDR1 is MDHEN, CDR2 SYDVKM. This CDR3 has 13 residues. This CDR3 reads CASSSPPGTEAFF. CDR3 nucleotides: TGTGCCAGCAGTTCCCCTCCCGGGACTGAAGCTTTCTTT.

A single count supports this clone. The chain recombines TRBV29-1 with TRBJ1-2; a possible D gene is TRBD1 (6 bases). V lost 3 bases to trimming and J lost 5 bases, with 10 bases between them. The CDR3 contains 12 residues. Germline lookup yields CDR1 SQVTM and CDR2 ANQGSEA. DNA of the CDR3: TGCAGCGTTGATGCTACAGGGTATGGCTACACCTTC. Its translation is CSVDATGYGYTF.

Turning to this clone: A read error may produce the germline difference seen at one junction end. This chain connects TRBV30 to TRBJ2-2; possibly TRBD2 for D (7 bases). The germline gives CDR1 GTSNPN, CDR2 SVGIG (reference sequence). The CDR3 length is 15 residues. Written as DNA, the CDR3 is TGTGCCTGGAGAGGATTCCTTGGGGGGGGCGGGCAGCTGTTTTTT. Its protein is CAWRGFLGGGGQLFF.

The chain couples TRBV14 to TRBJ1-1; D call uncertain. Germline-derived CDR1 and CDR2 are SGHDN and FVKESK. Trimming removed 4 bases at V and 4 bases at J, with 10 bases between. The CDR3 extends over 13 amino acids. This CDR3 is CASSPLTVTEAFF. In DNA form, the CDR3 reads TGTGCCAGCAGCCCCCTTACAGTCACTGAAGCTTTCTTT.

The chain joins TRBV7-2 to TRBJ1-4; D uncertain. This CDR3 has 16 amino acids. Germline V lookup: CDR1 SGHTA, CDR2 FQGNSA. Trimming took 1 base from V and 5 from J, leaving 14 bases between them. The CDR3 DNA is TGTGCCAGCAGCTTAGAGTCTTTTAGGGAAAATGAAAAACTGTTTTTT. Translated: CASSLESFRENEKLFF.

This chain uses TRBV7-9 with TRBJ2-3, with 7 bases aligning to TRBD2. V lost 1 base, J lost 2 bases, and 6 bases stayed unmatched. Germline loops: CDR1 SEHNR, CDR2 FQNEAQ (reference sequence). The CDR3 is 16 residues long. The CDR3 DNA reads as TGTGCCAGCAGCTTAGGGGCTAGCGGACCCACAGATACGCAGTATTTT. It is translated as CASSLGASGPTDTQYF.

CDR3 sequence reads: CASSLGDRGSTNEKLFF. In nucleotides, the CDR3 is TGCGCCAGCAGCTTGGGGGACAGAGGAAGCACTAATGAAAAACTGTTTTTT. The chain combines TRBV5-1 with TRBJ1-4, with 7 positions matching TRBD1. J was trimmed by 2 bases and V by 0 bases; bases with no gene match: 7. The germline CDR1 and CDR2 sequences are SGHRS and YFSETQ. The length of the CDR3 is 17 residues.

The chain recombines TRBV4-1 with TRBJ1-5; no reliable D call. Per the germline V gene, CDR1 is MGHRA and CDR2 is YSYEKL. This CDR3 is 14 amino acids long. Between the trimmed V and J ends, which lost 4 bases and 0 bases, there was a span of 7 bases. CDR3 region: CASSPIGSNQPQHF. The CDR3 DNA sequence: TGCGCCAGCAGCCCTATAGGTAGCAATCAGCCCCAGCATTTT.

The chain is built from TRBV30 and TRBJ1-1; no definite D call. There are 13 residues in the CDR3. Germline assignment: CDR1 GTSNPN and CDR2 SVGIG (reference sequence). Trimming pared 0 bases from V and 0 bases from J, leaving 5 bases between. CDR3 region: CAWSVLLNTEAFF. The DNA of the CDR3 is TGTGCCTGGAGTGTGTTGTTGAACACTGAAGCTTTCTTT.

CDR3 DNA: TGTGCCAGCAGCCTCGGGTGGGGCGACGAGCAGTACTTC. Its translation is CASSLGWGDEQYF. The chain has TRBV7-9 and TRBJ2-7; maybe TRBD1 (5 bases). The germline V gene has CDR1 SEHNR and CDR2 FQNEAQ (reference sequence). The CDR3 extends over 13 amino acids. Trimming took 5 bases from V and 5 from J, leaving 13 bases between them.

The rearrangement uses TRBV5-8 and TRBJ2-7; D is undetermined. This CDR3 comprises 13 residues. The V end lost 1 base, the J end lost 7 bases, and 12 bases lay between the germline ends. The germline CDR1 and CDR2 sequences are SGHTS and YDEGEE. The chain's CDR3 is CASSLLYLEEQYF. The DNA of the CDR3 is TGTGCCAGCAGCTTGTTATATCTCGAAGAGCAGTACTTC.

This clone appeared once. This rearrangement joins TRBV7-8 to TRBJ2-7; no firm D call. Germline V gene sequence: CDR1 SGHVS, CDR2 FQNEAQ. CDR3 length: 13 amino acids. V shed 2 bases and J shed 3 bases, with 8 bases lying between them. The CDR3 here is CASSLRPDYEQYF. CDR3 DNA sequence: TGTGCCAGCAGCTTAAGACCCGACTACGAGCAGTACTTC.

The chain combines TRBV19 with TRBJ2-3; TRBD1 agrees at 7 bases. V was clipped by 5 bases and J by 4 bases; unmatched bases: 9. Germline values: CDR1 LNHDA, CDR2 SQIVND (reference sequence). The CDR3 is 15 residues long. This CDR3 is CASSDDRAGPDTQYF. As DNA, the CDR3 is TGTGCCAGTAGTGACGACAGGGCGGGCCCAGATACGCAGTATTTT.

The chain employs TRBV6-5 and TRBJ2-5, with D perhaps matching TRBD1 or TRBD2 (5 bases each). From germline, CDR1 is MNHEY and CDR2 SVGAGI. The V gene lost 6 bases and the J gene lost 0 bases, with 8 bases spanning the gap. The CDR3 sequence is 13 residues long. CDR3 region: CASRWGNQETQYF. The DNA for the CDR3 is TGTGCCAGCAGATGGGGGAACCAAGAGACCCAGTACTTC.

This chain connects TRBV30 to TRBJ2-5, with D unclear. The V end lost 0 bases, the J end lost 5 bases, and 4 bases lay between the germline ends. The CDR3 spans 11 residues. The germline gives CDR1 GTSNPN, CDR2 SVGIG (reference sequence). CDR3: CAWSVPETQYF. As DNA, the CDR3 is TGTGCCTGGAGTGTACCCGAGACCCAGTACTTC.

The chain carries TRBV18 and TRBJ2-7, with 10 bases matching TRBD2. CDR3 length equals 18 residues. The germline V gene has CDR1 KGHSH and CDR2 LQKENI. The ends lost 0 bases at V and 3 bases at J; junction bases unmatched: 11. CDR3 bases: TGTGCCAGCTCACCACCTGGGCTAGCGGGAGCCAGGGGCTACGAGCAGTACTTC. Translating gives CASSPPGLAGARGYEQYF.

The chain is built from TRBV19 and TRBJ2-1; 8 bases fit TRBD2. This CDR3 is built from 17 residues. Germline values: CDR1 LNHDA, CDR2 SQIVND (reference sequence). The ends lost 2 bases at V and 5 bases at J; junction bases unmatched: 11. In nucleotides, the CDR3 is TGTGCCAGTAGTATACTCCCGGGGGGGGAAAAGAACAATGAGCAGTTCTTC. This codes for CASSILPGGEKNNEQFF.

CDR3 nucleotide sequence: TGTGCCAGCAGTTTCGGGATTAGCACAGATACGCAGTATTTT. The encoded protein is CASSFGISTDTQYF. The chain combines TRBV27 with TRBJ2-3, with D tentatively TRBD2 (5 bases). V lost 3 bases and J 0 bases, leaving 7 bases between the germline ends. Germline CDR1 MNHEY, CDR2 SMNVEV (reference sequence). The CDR3 extends over 14 amino acids.